These 27 T cell receptor beta chains share one sample of origin, sequenced in a study of a mutant IDH1 vaccine in newly diagnosed glioma (dated by TCRdb to the early 2020s). Library generation was performed with the immunoSEQ multiplex PCR assay. Entries here come from immuneACCESS through TCRdb and include only in-frame sequences with V and J called. Some clones fail to appear in such tables; in the studies checked, an unresolved V gene covers under half of the shortfall, and the cause of the remainder is unknown. The sample table contains about 32,000 clones; only one count was recorded for roughly 78% of them. More than 3% of the sample goes to the ten largest clones. The label giving this sample's time point can be read as: week 35, safety follow-up. Each vaccine dose, consisting of 300 ug of a 20-mer mutant IDH1 peptide in Montanide, was administered subcutaneously with topical imiquimod. Their recognized antigens are unknown.

Sequencing was performed on PBMCs, taken from a glioma patient whose treatment included an IDH1 peptide vaccine. Source of these receptors: a man in his forties or fifties with glioma. Some clones in this sample may be carry-over from other donors' samples.

This clone was recorded a few times. Other DNA sequences in the sample encode the same CDR3. The gene calls are TRBV7-2 and TRBJ1-5, with 9 bases identical to TRBD1. The CDR3 has 15 amino acids. Germline CDR1 SGHTA, CDR2 FQGNSA. V lost 5 bases to trimming and J lost 1 base; unmatched junction nucleotides: 3. The CDR3, as DNA: TGTGCCAGCAGCCCTGACAGGGGGAGCAATCAGCCCCAGCATTTT. Translated: CASSPDRGSNQPQHF.

The chain has TRBV7-8 and TRBJ1-5; D uncertain. CDR1 SGHVS and CDR2 FQNEAQ come from the germline V gene. The CDR3 runs to 14 residues. The V gene lost 0 bases and the J gene lost 6 bases, with 9 bases spanning the gap. CDR3 sequence (DNA): TGTGCCAGCAGCTTAGCGGGCCAGTCTCAGCCCCAGCATTTT. It codes for CASSLAGQSQPQHF.

The gene calls are TRBV7-9 and TRBJ1-2; D unresolved. This CDR3 spans 14 amino acids. CDR1 is SEHNR, CDR2 FQNEAQ, per germline (reference sequence). V gave up 4 bases and J gave up 5 bases, with 14 bases separating them. The CDR3 loop reads CASSSAGVLYGYTF. The CDR3 DNA is TGTGCCAGCAGCTCAGCCGGGGTTTTGTATGGCTACACCTTC.

V and J are TRBV2 and TRBJ1-1; D not resolved. The V gene's germline CDR1 is SNHLY and CDR2 FYNNEI. The CDR3 runs 13 residues. Trimming removed 7 bases from V and 1 base from J, with 10 bases in between. DNA for the CDR3: TGTGCCAGCACCTTCGGGGAGAACACTGAAGCTTTCTTT. Translation: CASTFGENTEAFF.

The rearrangement links TRBV6-5 to TRBJ1-6, with D maybe TRBD1 (5 bases). Per germline, CDR1 MNHEY and CDR2 SVGAGI. The CDR3 spans 15 residues. V was clipped by 7 bases and J by 9 bases, with 19 bases between them. CDR3 region: CASIRDGGVSSPLHF. In nucleotides, the CDR3 is TGTGCCAGCATTCGAGACGGGGGGGTTTCTTCACCCCTCCACTTT.

This clone was detected only a few times. This chain joins TRBV2 and TRBJ2-7, with 12 bases aligning to TRBD2. The CDR3 length is 15 residues. In germline, CDR1 is SNHLY, CDR2 FYNNEI. Trimming removed 2 bases from V and 3 bases from J; junction bases left unmatched: 2. CDR3: CASSETSGGIYEQYF. DNA for the CDR3: TGTGCCAGCAGTGAAACTAGCGGGGGGATCTACGAGCAGTACTTC.

This chain links TRBV30 with TRBJ1-1; 7 bases align to TRBD1. V trimming: 0 bases; J trimming: 6 bases; junction bases outside the gene matches: 4. This CDR3 comprises 13 residues. The germline V gene encodes CDR1 GTSNPN and CDR2 SVGIG (reference sequence). The CDR3 spells CAWSVKGAAEAFF. The CDR3 DNA follows: TGTGCCTGGAGTGTTAAGGGGGCGGCTGAAGCTTTCTTT.

The J gene is TRBJ2-2, the V gene TRBV30, with a possible D match to TRBD1 (5 bases). Trimming left V 5 bases short and J 0 bases short, with 16 bases between. Germline V gene data show CDR1 as GTSNPN and CDR2 as SVGIG (reference sequence). The CDR3 sequence is 16 residues long. The CDR3 sequence: CAWSRGTTANTGELFF. Written as DNA, the CDR3 is TGTGCCTGGTCTAGGGGTACCACAGCGAACACCGGGGAGCTGTTTTTT. The full variable domain, completed using reference TRBV30 and TRBJ2-2, is SQTIHQWPATLVQPVGSPLSLECTVEGTSNPNLYWYRQAAGRGLQLLFYSVGIGQISSEVPQNLSASRPQDRQFILSSKKLLLSDSGFYLCAWSRGTTANTGELFFGEGSRLTVL.

This clone was counted a few times. The rearrangement links TRBV27 to TRBJ1-4, with TRBD1 matching 8 bases. V shed 6 bases, J shed 8 bases, and the junction held 11 bases outside the gene matches. The CDR3 spans 15 residues. Germline loops: CDR1 MNHEY, CDR2 SMNVEV (reference sequence). The CDR3 DNA sequence: TGTGCCAGCAGACCCCACAGGGGGAGGAGAGAAAAACTGTTTTTT. Translation gives CASRPHRGRREKLFF.

DNA of the CDR3: TGTGCCAGCAGCCCTTTAGGGGGTAACGAGGATACGCAGTATTTT. Translation gives CASSPLGGNEDTQYF. The V gene is TRBV7-6, the J gene TRBJ2-3; possible D gene TRBD1, 6 bases. Germline CDR1 is SGHVS and CDR2 is FNYEAQ. The CDR3 is made up of 15 amino acids. Trimming removed 5 bases from V and 6 bases from J, with 18 bases in between.

This clone was seen a single time. The rearrangement links TRBV5-6 to TRBJ2-3; a weak D match, TRBD2 (6 bases). The CDR3 contains 14 residues. Germline CDR1 SGHDT, CDR2 YYEEEE. V lost 1 base and J 5 bases, leaving 11 bases between the germline ends. The CDR3 bases are TGTGCCAGCAGCTTGAGGAGGGGCAGAGATACGCAGTATTTT. This translates into CASSLRRGRDTQYF.

This clone was recorded once. The V call is TRBV19, the J call TRBJ2-7; D gene uncertain. V lost 7 bases and J lost 9, with 22 bases in between. CDR1 LNHDA and CDR2 SQIVND come from the germline V gene (reference sequence). There are 14 residues in the CDR3. This chain's CDR3 is CASTPQPWIGVQYF. CDR3 coding DNA: TGTGCCAGTACACCGCAGCCGTGGATAGGTGTGCAGTACTTC.

This clone was seen once. Additional DNA sequences in this sample encode the identical CDR3. The V call is TRBV7-2, the J call TRBJ1-3; D is unresolved. Per germline, CDR1 SGHTA and CDR2 FQGNSA. Trimming cost V 1 base and J 1 base, with 5 bases left between them. The CDR3 sequence is 14 residues long. The CDR3 region is CASSLGGSGNTIYF. The CDR3, as DNA: TGTGCCAGCAGCTTAGGAGGGTCTGGAAACACCATATATTTT.

Only a few counts were recorded for this clone. The gene calls are TRBV7-9 and TRBJ1-1, with D maybe TRBD1 (5 bases). Between the trimmed V and J ends, which lost 6 bases and 2 bases, there was a span of 10 bases. This CDR3 contains 13 residues. CDR1 and CDR2 (germline): SEHNR, FQNEAQ (reference sequence). The chain's CDR3 is CASSSDSNTEAFF. DNA of the CDR3: TGTGCCAGCAGTTCCGACAGTAACACTGAAGCTTTCTTT.

This chain links TRBV7-9 with TRBJ1-1, with D possibly being TRBD1 (6 bases). Trimming took 5 bases from V and 4 from J, leaving 14 bases between them. In germline, CDR1 is SEHNR, CDR2 FQNEAQ (reference sequence). CDR3 size: 14 residues. CDR3 DNA: TGTGCCAGCAGCGAGGAGGGGGTTGGCACTGAAGCTTTCTTT. Its protein product is CASSEEGVGTEAFF.

The rearrangement links TRBV9 to TRBJ1-1; 7 nucleotides match TRBD1. Germline assignment: CDR1 SGDLS and CDR2 YYNGEE. This CDR3 is built from 19 residues. J was trimmed by 1 base and V by 4 bases; bases with no gene match: 19. CDR3 sequence: CASSQDRGPIGTANTEAFF. The CDR3 nucleotides are TGTGCCAGCAGCCAAGATCGGGGGCCAATCGGGACAGCGAACACTGAAGCTTTCTTT.

This clone was detected only a few times. The chain combines TRBV10-2 with TRBJ2-7; 8 bases agree with TRBD1. Germline CDR1 and CDR2: WSHSY and SAAADI. The CDR3 runs to 15 residues. V shed 2 bases and J 3 bases; nucleotides not matched to a gene: 6. This CDR3 reads CASSESGRGHYEQYF. The CDR3 bases are TGCGCCAGCAGTGAGAGTGGCAGGGGGCACTACGAGCAGTACTTC.

The chain employs TRBV19 and TRBJ1-5, with D perhaps matching TRBD1 (6 bases). Germline loops: CDR1 LNHDA, CDR2 SQIVND (reference sequence). With 4 bases removed from V and 2 bases from J, the gap between germline ends came to 12 bases. This CDR3 contains 15 residues. The CDR3 DNA is TGTGCCAGTAGTAGCGGGACACGCGGCAATCAGCCCCAGCATTTT. Amino acids: CASSSGTRGNQPQHF.

This clone was counted only a few times. The chain couples TRBV7-9 to TRBJ2-3; TRBD2 matches at 12 bases. V dropped 8 bases and J dropped 2; count of bases not matched to a gene: 5. The CDR3 spans 15 residues. The germline CDR1 and CDR2 sequences are SEHNR and FQNEAQ (reference sequence). Here the CDR3 reads CASVTSGGTTDTQYF. DNA for the CDR3: TGTGCCAGCGTCACTAGCGGGGGGACCACAGATACGCAGTATTTT.

The chain carries TRBV30 and TRBJ1-4, with D maybe TRBD1 (6 bases). The CDR3 spans 14 residues. Trimming removed 5 bases at V and 8 bases at J, with 18 bases between. Per germline, CDR1 GTSNPN and CDR2 SVGIG (reference sequence). This CDR3 is CAWAPRGLEEKLFF. In nucleotides, the CDR3 is TGTGCCTGGGCCCCCAGGGGATTAGAAGAAAAACTGTTTTTT.

This chain joins TRBV7-6 and TRBJ1-1; no clear D gene. Looked up from germline, CDR1 is SGHVS and CDR2 is FNYEAQ. The CDR3 spans 14 residues. V was clipped by 5 bases and J by 3 bases, with 13 bases between them. The DNA of the CDR3 is TGTGCCAGCAGCCCGAGTTTCTTGGACACTGAAGCTTTCTTT. Its protein product is CASSPSFLDTEAFF. The full variable domain, in which reference TRBV7-6 and TRBJ1-1 provide the parts outside the CDR3, is GAGVSQSPRYKVTKRGQDVALRCDPISGHVSLYWYRQALGQGPEFLTYFNYEAQQDKSGLPNDRFSAERPEGSISTLTIQRTEQRDSAMYRCASSPSFLDTEAFFGQGTRLTVV.

The chain is built from TRBV27 and TRBJ2-5; D is possibly TRBD1 (5 bases). Germline lookup yields CDR1 MNHEY and CDR2 SMNVEV (reference sequence). There are 14 residues in the CDR3. V was shortened by 4 bases and J by 5 bases, with 14 bases between the two germline ends. CDR3: CASSWGINGETQYF. The CDR3 DNA reads as TGTGCCAGCAGTTGGGGCATTAACGGGGAGACCCAGTACTTC.

The chain couples TRBV7-9 to TRBJ2-2; the match to TRBD2 covers 7 bases. Germline lookup yields CDR1 SEHNR and CDR2 FQNEAQ (reference sequence). V was clipped by 3 bases and J by 0 bases; unmatched bases: 1. The CDR3 sequence is 15 residues long. The CDR3 nucleotides are TGTGCCAGCAGCTTCGGACTAGCGAACACCGGGGAGCTGTTTTTT. It specifies CASSFGLANTGELFF.

This chain uses TRBV10-2 with TRBJ2-1, with 7 bases lining up with TRBD2. Germline CDR1 WSHSY, CDR2 SAAADI. J was trimmed by 8 bases and V by 5 bases; bases with no gene match: 6. The CDR3 sequence is 13 residues long. CDR3 in DNA: TGCGCCAGCAGTTGGACTAGGTTCGATGAGCAGTTCTTC. Residues: CASSWTRFDEQFF.

This clone was counted between two and nine times. This rearrangement joins TRBV29-1 to TRBJ1-1; D remains unclear. The V and J ends lost 5 bases and 0 bases respectively, with 13 bases between them. CDR3 length: 14 amino acids. CDR1 is SQVTM, CDR2 ANQGSEA, per germline. DNA of the CDR3: TGCAGCGTTTATTACATCGGGTTGAACACTGAAGCTTTCTTT. This sequence encodes CSVYYIGLNTEAFF. Full variable domain (rest looked up from reference TRBV29-1 and TRBJ1-1): SAVISQKPSRDICQRGTSLTIQCQVDSQVTMMFWYRQQPGQSLTLIATANQGSEATYESGFVIDKFPISRPNLTFSTLTVSNMSPEDSSIYLCSVYYIGLNTEAFFGQGTRLTVV.

The CDR3, as DNA: TGTGCCAGCAGCCTCTGGGAGGCCTACGAGCAGTACTTC. Amino acid sequence: CASSLWEAYEQYF. This chain links TRBV28 with TRBJ2-7; maybe TRBD2 (6 bases). The V gene lost 6 bases and the J gene lost 2 bases, with 11 bases spanning the gap. The CDR3 loop spans 13 amino acids. From germline, CDR1 is MDHEN and CDR2 SYDVKM. The variable domain in full, with the rest retrieved from reference TRBV28 and TRBJ2-7, is DVKVTQSSRYLVKRTGEKVFLECVQDMDHENMFWYRQDPGLGLRLIYFSYDVKMKEKGDIPEGYSVSREKKERFSLILESASTNQTSMYLCASSLWEAYEQYFGPGTRLTVT.

This clone was seen more than once but under ten times. The chain recombines TRBV6-5 with TRBJ1-1; D remains unclear. This CDR3 contains 14 residues. The germline V gene encodes CDR1 MNHEY and CDR2 SVGAGI. V lost 0 bases and J lost 8, with 13 bases in between. CDR3 DNA: TGTGCCAGCAGTTACTCCATGGGGAGGGCGGAAGCTTTCTTT. Amino acid sequence: CASSYSMGRAEAFF.